Listed here is a single T cell receptor (beta chain). Its antigen has not been determined. Per-nucleotide qualities are absent, and no much larger clonotype sits a single base away. Looking up the germline V gene yields CDR1 LGHNT and CDR2 FRNRAP. The CDR3 runs 15 amino acids, cysteine and phenylalanine included. Only CDR3 DNA remains: 45 bases, in frame from the first base. V and J are trimmed by 3 bases and 4 bases, and the gene matches miss 3 bases of the junction. The donors were included in the validation cohort of 90 to 150 subjects, a group kept apart from the approximately 700-subject first cohort. The data were obtained in a study of cytomegalovirus exposure and HLA in healthy donors (dated by TCRdb to the late 2010s). Looking at the study overall: According to a later analysis, the approximately 120 validation repertoires were produced on the same platform as the roughly 720 repertoires of the first cohort. The aim of the study was to test whether cataloging public T cell receptors could identify signatures of past pathogen exposure. Along with the approximately 600-subject first cohort, a separate validation cohort of more than 90 different subjects was used. High-throughput TCR immunosequencing, statistical association of individual TCRs with disease status, and machine learning were combined to predict cytomegalovirus infection status. Results and caveats for the whole study, not just this receptor: Most TCR sequences were seen in very few donors, while some public TCRs were found in many individuals. In vitro tests confirmed that three of the cytomegalovirus-associated TCR beta chains recognize cytomegalovirus antigens. Subsequent analysis determined that TCRs grouped into clusters in the first cohort also showed a tendency toward co-occurrence across the 120 or so validation repertoires, and 85% to 95% of cluster scores exceeded 0. A later analysis had no HLA typing for the validation cohort, so co-occurrence there was scored across all 110 or so repertoires. The authors suggested that the approach could potentially be extended to other disease states and immunological phenotypes. Cytomegalovirus status was reported to be diagnosed by the classifier with high specificity and sensitivity in both the original and validation cohorts. In the study, 150 to 200 TCR beta chains were listed as associated with cytomegalovirus.

Libraries were made using the immunoSEQ multiplex PCR assay. The study's own analysis went as follows. To diagnose cytomegalovirus status from the catalog of TCR beta chain sequences, a statistical classification framework was built. TCRdb re-hosts the immuneACCESS table, in-frame sequences only. Its copies lack some clones; in the studies checked, an unresolved V gene accounts for under half of them, and the cause for the rest is not known. V and J calls and clone size follow that table, whereas D and trimming were derived from the DNA. The sample contains tens of thousands of clones, approximately 90% of them found a single time. The top ten hold 1.4% of the sample.

This TCR was sampled from a man between 18 and 29 years old in good health and CMV-seronegative. The rearranged segments are TRBV12-5 and TRBJ2-5; TRBD1 agrees with 12 junctional bases. Material for sequencing was PBMCs. The nucleotides read TGTGCTAGTGGTTTAGGGACAGGGGGCGTAGAGACCCAGTACTTC. The encoded protein is CASGLGTGGVETQYF.